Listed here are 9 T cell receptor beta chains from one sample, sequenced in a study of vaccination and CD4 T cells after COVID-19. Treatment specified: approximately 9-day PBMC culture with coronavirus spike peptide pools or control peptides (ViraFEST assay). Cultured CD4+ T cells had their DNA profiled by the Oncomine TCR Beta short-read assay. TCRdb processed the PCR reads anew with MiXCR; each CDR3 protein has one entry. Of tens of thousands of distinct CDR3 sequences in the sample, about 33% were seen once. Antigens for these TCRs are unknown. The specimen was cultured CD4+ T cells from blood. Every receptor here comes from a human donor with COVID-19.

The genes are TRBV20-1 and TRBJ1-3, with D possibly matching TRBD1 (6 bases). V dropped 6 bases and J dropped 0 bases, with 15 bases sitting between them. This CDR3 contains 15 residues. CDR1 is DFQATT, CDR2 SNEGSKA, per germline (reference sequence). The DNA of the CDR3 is TGCAGTGCCAGGGGTCCCTTCCACTCTGGAAACACCATATATTTT. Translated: CSARGPFHSGNTIYF.

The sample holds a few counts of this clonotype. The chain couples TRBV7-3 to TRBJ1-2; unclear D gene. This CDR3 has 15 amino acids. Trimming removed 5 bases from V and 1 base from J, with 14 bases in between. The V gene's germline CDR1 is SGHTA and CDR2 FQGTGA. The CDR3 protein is CASSPPSGFNYGYTF. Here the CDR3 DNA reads TGTGCCAGCAGCCCTCCTTCGGGATTTAACTATGGCTACACCTTC.

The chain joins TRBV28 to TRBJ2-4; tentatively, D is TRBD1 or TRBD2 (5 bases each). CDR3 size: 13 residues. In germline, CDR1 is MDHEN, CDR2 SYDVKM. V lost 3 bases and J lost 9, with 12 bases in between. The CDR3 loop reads CASSLTGRVIQYF. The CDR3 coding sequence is TGTGCCAGCAGTTTGACGGGACGAGTCATTCAGTACTTC.

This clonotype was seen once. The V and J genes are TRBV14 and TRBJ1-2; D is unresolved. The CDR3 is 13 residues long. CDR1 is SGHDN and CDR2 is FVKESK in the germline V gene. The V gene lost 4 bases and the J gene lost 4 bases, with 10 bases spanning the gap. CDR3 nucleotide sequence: TGTGCCAGCAGCCCCGACAAAATCTATGGCTACACCTTC. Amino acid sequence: CASSPDKIYGYTF.

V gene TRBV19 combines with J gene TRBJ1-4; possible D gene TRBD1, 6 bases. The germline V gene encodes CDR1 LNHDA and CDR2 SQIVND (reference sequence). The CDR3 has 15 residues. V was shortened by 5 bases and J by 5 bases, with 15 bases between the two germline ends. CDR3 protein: CASSARQVPNEKLFF. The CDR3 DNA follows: TGTGCCAGTAGTGCACGACAGGTGCCCAATGAAAAACTGTTTTTT.

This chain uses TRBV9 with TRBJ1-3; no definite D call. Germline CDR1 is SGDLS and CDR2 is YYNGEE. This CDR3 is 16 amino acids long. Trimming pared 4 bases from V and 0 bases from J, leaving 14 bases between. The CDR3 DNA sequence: TGTGCCAGCAGCAACGAAGGGTTCCACTCTGGAAACACCATATATTTT. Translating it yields CASSNEGFHSGNTIYF.

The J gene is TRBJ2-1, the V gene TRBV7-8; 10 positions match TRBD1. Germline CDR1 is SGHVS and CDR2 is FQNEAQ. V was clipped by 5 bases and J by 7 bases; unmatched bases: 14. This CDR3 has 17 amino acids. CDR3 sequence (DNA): TGTGCCAGCAGCCAGAAACCGGGACAGGGGAGGTTGAATGAGCAGTTCTTC. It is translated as CASSQKPGQGRLNEQFF.

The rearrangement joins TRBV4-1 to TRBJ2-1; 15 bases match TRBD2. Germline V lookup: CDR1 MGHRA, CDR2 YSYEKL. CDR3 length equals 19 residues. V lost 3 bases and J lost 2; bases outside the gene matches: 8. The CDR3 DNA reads TGCGCCAGCAGCCAGGATGGGACTAGCGGGGGGTACGCCTACAATGAGCAGTTCTTC. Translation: CASSQDGTSGGYAYNEQFF.

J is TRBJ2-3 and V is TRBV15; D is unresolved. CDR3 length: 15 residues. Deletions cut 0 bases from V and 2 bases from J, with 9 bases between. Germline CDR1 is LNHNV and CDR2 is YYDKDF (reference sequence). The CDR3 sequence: CATSRDKGFTDTQYF. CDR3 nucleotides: TGTGCCACCAGCAGAGATAAAGGCTTCACAGATACGCAGTATTTT.